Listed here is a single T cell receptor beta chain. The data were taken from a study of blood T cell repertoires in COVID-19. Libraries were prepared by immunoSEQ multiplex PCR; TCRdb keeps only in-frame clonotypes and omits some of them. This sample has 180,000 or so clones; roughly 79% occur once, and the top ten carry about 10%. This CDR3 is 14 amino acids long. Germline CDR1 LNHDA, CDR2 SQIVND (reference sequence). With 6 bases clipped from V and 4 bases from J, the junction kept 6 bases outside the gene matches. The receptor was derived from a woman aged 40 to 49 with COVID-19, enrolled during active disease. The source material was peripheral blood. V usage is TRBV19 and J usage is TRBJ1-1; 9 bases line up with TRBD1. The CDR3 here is CASRTGGGSTEAFF. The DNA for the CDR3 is TGTGCCAGTAGGACAGGGGGGGGAAGCACTGAAGCTTTCTTT. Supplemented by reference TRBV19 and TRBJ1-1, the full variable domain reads DGGITQSPKYLFRKEGQNVTLSCEQNLNHDAMYWYRQDPGQGLRLIYYSQIVNDFQKGDIAEGYSVSREKKESFPLTVTSAQKNPTAFYLCASRTGGGSTEAFFGQGTRLTVV.